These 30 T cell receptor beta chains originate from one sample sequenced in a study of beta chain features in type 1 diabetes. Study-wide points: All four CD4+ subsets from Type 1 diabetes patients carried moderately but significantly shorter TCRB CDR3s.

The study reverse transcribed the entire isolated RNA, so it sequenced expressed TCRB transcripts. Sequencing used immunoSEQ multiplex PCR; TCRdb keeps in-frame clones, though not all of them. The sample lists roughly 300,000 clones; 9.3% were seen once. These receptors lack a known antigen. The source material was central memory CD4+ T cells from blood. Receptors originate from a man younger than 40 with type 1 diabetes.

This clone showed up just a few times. CDR3 loop: CASSYSIGYEYEQYF. CDR3 coding DNA: TGTGCCAGCAGTTACTCGATCGGGTATGAGTACGAGCAGTACTTC. V is TRBV6-6 and J is TRBJ2-7; D is ambiguous. V was trimmed by 0 bases and J by 4 bases, leaving 13 bases between them. This CDR3 spans 15 amino acids. In germline, CDR1 is MNHNY, CDR2 SVGAGI (reference sequence).

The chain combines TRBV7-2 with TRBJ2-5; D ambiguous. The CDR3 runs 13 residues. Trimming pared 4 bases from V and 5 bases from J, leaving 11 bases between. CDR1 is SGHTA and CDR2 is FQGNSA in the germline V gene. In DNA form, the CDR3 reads TGTGCCAGCAGCTCATCAGGATTGGAGACCCAGTACTTC. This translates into CASSSSGLETQYF.

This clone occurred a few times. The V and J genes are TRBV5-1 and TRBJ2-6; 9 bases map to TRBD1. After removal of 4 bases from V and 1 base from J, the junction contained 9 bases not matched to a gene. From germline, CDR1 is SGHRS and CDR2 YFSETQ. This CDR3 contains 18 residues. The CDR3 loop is CASSGSGTGISGANVLTF. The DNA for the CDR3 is TGCGCCAGCAGCGGATCCGGGACAGGGATTTCTGGGGCCAACGTCCTGACTTTC.

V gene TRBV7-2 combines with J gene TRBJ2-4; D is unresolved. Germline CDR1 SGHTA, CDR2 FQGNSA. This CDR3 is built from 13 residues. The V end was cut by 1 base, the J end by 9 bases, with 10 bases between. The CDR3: CASSLGTTPIQYF. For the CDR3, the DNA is TGTGCCAGCAGCTTAGGGACCACACCCATTCAGTACTTC. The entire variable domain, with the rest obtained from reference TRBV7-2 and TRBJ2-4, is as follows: GAGVSQSPSNKVTEKGKDVELRCDPISGHTALYWYRQSLGQGLEFLIYFQGNSAPDKSGLPSDRFSAERTGGSVSTLTIQRTQQEDSAVYLCASSLGTTPIQYFGAGTRLSVL.

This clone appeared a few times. The CDR3 loop is CSVTTRSSGELFF. The CDR3 DNA reads as TGCAGCGTTACCACGCGGTCCAGCGGGGAGCTGTTTTTT. The V call is TRBV29-1, the J call TRBJ2-2; no firm D call. V lost 5 bases and J 7 bases, leaving 14 bases between the germline ends. The length of the CDR3 is 13 residues. Germline CDR1 is SQVTM and CDR2 is ANQGSEA.

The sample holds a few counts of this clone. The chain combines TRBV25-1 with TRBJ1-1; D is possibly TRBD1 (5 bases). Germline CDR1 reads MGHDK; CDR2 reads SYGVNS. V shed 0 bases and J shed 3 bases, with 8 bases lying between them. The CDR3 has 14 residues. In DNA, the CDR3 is TGTGCCAGCAGTGAATACAGGGTAGACACTGAAGCTTTCTTT. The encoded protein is CASSEYRVDTEAFF.

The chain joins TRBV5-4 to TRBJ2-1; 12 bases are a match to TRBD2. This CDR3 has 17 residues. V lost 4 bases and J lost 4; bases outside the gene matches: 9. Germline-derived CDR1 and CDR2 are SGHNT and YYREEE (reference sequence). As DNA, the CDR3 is TGTGCCAGCAGCCCCTCTAGCGGGGGGGCATCTTACAATGAGCAGTTCTTC. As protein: CASSPSSGGASYNEQFF.

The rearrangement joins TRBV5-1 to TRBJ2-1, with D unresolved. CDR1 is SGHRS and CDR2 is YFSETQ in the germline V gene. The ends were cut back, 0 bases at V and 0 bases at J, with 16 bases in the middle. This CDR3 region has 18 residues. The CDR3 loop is CASSLANEPARSYNEQFF. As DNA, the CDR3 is TGCGCCAGCAGCTTGGCTAACGAGCCAGCCCGCTCCTACAATGAGCAGTTCTTC.

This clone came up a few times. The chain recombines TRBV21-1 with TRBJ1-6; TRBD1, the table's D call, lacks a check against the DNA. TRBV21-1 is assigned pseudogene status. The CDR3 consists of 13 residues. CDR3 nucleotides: TGTGCCAGCAGCAAAGACAAGAATTCACCCCTCCACTTT. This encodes CASSKDKNSPLHF.

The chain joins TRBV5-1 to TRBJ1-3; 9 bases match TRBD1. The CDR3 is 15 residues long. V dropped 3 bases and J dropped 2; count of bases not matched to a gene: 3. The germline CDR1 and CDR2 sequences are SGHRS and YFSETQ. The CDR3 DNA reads TGCGCCAGCAGCTGGACAGGGGACGCTGGAAACACCATATATTTT. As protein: CASSWTGDAGNTIYF.

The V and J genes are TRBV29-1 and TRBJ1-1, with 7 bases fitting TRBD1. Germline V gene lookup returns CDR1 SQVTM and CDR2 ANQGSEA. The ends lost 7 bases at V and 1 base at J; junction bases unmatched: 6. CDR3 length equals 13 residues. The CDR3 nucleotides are TGCAGCGCCAGGAGGACAGGGAACACTGAAGCTTTCTTT. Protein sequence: CSARRTGNTEAFF.

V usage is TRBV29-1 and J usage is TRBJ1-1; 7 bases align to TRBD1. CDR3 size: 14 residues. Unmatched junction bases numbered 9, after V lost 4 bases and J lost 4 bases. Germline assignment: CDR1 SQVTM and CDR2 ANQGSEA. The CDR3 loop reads CSVVRTGTTTEAFF. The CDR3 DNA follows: TGCAGCGTTGTGAGGACAGGCACTACCACTGAAGCTTTCTTT.

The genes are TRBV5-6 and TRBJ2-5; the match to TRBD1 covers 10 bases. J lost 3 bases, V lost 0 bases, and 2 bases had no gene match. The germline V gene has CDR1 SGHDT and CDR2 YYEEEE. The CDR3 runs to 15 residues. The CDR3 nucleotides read TGTGCCAGCAGCTTGGAGGGGACAGGGGAAGAGACCCAGTACTTC. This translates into CASSLEGTGEETQYF. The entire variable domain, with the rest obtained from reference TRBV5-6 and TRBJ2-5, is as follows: DAGVTQSPTHLIKTRGQQVTLRCSPKSGHDTVSWYQQALGQGPQFIFQYYEEEERQRGNFPDRFSGHQFPNYSSELNVNALLLGDSALYLCASSLEGTGEETQYFGPGTRLLVL.

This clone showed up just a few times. Here the CDR3 reads CASSQQGGTEAFF. DNA for the CDR3: TGTGCCAGCAGCCAACAGGGGGGCACTGAAGCTTTCTTT. The V gene is TRBV9, the J gene TRBJ1-1; TRBD1 matches at 8 bases. The ends lost 4 bases at V and 4 bases at J; junction bases unmatched: 3. CDR3 length equals 13 residues. Germline V gene data show CDR1 as SGDLS and CDR2 as YYNGEE.

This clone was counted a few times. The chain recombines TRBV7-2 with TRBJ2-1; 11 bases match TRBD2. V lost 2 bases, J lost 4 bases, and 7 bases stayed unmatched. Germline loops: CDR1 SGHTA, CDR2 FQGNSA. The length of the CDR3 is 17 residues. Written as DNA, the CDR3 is TGTGCCAGCAGCTTATCCCTAGCGGGGGGCCGATACAATGAGCAGTTCTTC. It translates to CASSLSLAGGRYNEQFF.

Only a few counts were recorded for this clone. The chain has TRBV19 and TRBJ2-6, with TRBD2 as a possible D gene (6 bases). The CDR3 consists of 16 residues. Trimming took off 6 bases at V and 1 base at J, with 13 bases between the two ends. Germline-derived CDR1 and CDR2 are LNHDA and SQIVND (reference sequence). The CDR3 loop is CASRNHGSSGANVLTF. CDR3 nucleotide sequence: TGTGCCAGTAGGAACCACGGGAGTTCTGGGGCCAACGTCCTGACTTTC.

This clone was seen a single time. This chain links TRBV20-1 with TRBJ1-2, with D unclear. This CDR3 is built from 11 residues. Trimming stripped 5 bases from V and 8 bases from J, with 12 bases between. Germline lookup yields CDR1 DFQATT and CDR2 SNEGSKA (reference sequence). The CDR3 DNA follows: TGCAGTGCTCCCCGACAAAAGGGCTACACCTTC. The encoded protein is CSAPRQKGYTF.

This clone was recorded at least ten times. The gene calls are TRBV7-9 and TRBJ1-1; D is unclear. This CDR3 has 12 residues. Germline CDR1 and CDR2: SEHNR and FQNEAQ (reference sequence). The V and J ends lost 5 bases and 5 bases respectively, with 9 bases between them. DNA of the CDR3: TGTGCCAGCAGCGCCGCAGCGACTGAAGCTTTCTTT. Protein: CASSAAATEAFF.

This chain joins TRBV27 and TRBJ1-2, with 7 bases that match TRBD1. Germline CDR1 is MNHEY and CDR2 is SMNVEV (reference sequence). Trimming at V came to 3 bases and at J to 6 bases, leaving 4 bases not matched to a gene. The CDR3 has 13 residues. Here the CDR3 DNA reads TGTGCCAGCAGTTTCGTACAGGGGAATGGCTACACCTTC. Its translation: CASSFVQGNGYTF.

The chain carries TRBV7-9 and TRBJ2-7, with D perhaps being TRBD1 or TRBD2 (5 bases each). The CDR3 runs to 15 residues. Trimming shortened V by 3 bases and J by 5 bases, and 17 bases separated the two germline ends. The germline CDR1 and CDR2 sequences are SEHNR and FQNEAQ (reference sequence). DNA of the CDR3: TGTGCCAGCAGCTTCAAGGGACGGCTCGGGGACGAGCAGTACTTC. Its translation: CASSFKGRLGDEQYF.

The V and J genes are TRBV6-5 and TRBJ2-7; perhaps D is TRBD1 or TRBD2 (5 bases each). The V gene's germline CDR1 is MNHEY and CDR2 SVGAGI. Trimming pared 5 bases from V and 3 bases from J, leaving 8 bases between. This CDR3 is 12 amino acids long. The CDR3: CASSGDRYEQYF. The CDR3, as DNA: TGTGCCAGCAGTGGGGACCGCTACGAGCAGTACTTC.

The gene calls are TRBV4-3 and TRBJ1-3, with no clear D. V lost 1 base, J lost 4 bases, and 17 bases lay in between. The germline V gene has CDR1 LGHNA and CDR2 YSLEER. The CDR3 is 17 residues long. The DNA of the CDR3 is TGCGCCAGCAGCCAAGTCTCCGGGGTGGCTATGGGAAACACCATATATTTT. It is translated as CASSQVSGVAMGNTIYF.

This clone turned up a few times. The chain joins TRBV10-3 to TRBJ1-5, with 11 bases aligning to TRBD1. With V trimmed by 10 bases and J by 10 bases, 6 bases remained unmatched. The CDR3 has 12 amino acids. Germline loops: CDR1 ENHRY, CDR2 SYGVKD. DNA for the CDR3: TGTGCCACCGGGGACAGGGGGGATCCCCAGCATTTT. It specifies CATGDRGDPQHF.

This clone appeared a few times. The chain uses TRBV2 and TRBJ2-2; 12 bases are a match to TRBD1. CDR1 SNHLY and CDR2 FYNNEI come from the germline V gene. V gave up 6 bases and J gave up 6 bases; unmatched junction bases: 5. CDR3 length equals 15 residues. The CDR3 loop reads CASRGQGANSGELFF. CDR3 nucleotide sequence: TGTGCCAGCAGGGGACAGGGGGCTAATTCCGGGGAGCTGTTTTTT.

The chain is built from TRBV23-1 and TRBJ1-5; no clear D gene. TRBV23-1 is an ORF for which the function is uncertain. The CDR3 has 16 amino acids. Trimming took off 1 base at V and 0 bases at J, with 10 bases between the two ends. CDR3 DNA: TGCGCCAGCAGTCAATACCATGAATATAGCAATCAGCCCCAGCATTTT. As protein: CASSQYHEYSNQPQHF.

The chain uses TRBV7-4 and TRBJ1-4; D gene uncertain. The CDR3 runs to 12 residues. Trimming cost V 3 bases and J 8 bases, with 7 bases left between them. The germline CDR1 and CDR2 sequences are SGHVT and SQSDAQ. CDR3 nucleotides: TGTGCCAGCAGCTTTTGCGGGGAAAAACTGTTTTTT. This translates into CASSFCGEKLFF. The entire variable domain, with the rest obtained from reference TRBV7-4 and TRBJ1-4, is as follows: GAGVSQSPRYKVAKRGRDVALRCDSISGHVTLYWYRQTLGQGSEVLTYSQSDAQRDKSGRPSGRFSAERPERSVSTLKIQRTEQGDSAVYLCASSFCGEKLFFGSGTQLSVL.

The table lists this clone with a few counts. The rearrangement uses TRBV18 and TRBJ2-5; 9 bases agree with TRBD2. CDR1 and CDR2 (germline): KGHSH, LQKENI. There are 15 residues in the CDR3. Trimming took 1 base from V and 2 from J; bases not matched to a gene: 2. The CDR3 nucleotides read TGTGCCAGCTCACCACGACTAGCGGATCAAGAGACCCAGTACTTC. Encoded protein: CASSPRLADQETQYF.

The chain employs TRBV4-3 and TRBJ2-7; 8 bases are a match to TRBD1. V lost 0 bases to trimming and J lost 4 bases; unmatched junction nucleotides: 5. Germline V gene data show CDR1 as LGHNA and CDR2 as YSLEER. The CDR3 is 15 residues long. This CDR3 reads CASSQDAGGSYEQYF. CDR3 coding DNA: TGCGCCAGCAGCCAAGATGCAGGGGGCTCATACGAGCAGTACTTC.

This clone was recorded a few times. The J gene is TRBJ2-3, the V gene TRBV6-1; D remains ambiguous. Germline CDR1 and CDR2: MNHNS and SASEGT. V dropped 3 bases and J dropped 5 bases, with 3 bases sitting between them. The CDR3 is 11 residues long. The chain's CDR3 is CASSEEDTQYF. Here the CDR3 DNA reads TGTGCCAGCAGTGAGGAAGATACGCAGTATTTT.

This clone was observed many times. CDR3 DNA: TGTGCCAGCCGCCTAGCGGCTAACACCGGGGAGCTGTTTTTT. It specifies CASRLAANTGELFF. J is TRBJ2-2 and V is TRBV7-9; 7 positions match TRBD2. The CDR3 is made up of 14 amino acids. The V and J ends lost 8 bases and 2 bases, in that order; junction bases with no gene match: 5. In germline, CDR1 is SEHNR, CDR2 FQNEAQ (reference sequence).